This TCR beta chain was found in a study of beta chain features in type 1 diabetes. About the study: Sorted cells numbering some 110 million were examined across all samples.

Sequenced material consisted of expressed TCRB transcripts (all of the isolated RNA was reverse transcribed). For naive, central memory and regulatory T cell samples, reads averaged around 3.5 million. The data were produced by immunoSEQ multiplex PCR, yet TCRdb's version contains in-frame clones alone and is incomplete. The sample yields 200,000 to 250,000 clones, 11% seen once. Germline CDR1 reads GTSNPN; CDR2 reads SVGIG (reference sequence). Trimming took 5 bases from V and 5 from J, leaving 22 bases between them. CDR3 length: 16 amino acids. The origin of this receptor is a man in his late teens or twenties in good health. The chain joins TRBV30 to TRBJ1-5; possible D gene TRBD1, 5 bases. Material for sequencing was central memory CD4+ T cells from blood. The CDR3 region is CAWGRMGFEGHQPQHF. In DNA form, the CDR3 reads TGTGCCTGGGGACGGATGGGCTTCGAGGGGCATCAGCCCCAGCATTTT. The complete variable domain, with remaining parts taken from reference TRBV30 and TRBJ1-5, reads SQTIHQWPATLVQPVGSPLSLECTVEGTSNPNLYWYRQAAGRGLQLLFYSVGIGQISSEVPQNLSASRPQDRQFILSSKKLLLSDSGFYLCAWGRMGFEGHQPQHFGDGTRLSIL.